This T cell receptor beta chain was captured in a study of identical twins. The CDR3 extends over 13 amino acids. V shed 3 bases, J shed 4 bases, and the junction held 3 bases outside the gene matches. Germline CDR1 and CDR2: DFQATT and SNEGSKA (reference sequence). This clonotype was seen at least ten times. TCRdb reprocessed the 5' RACE reads with MiXCR, giving one entry per CDR3 protein. The sample lists over 550,000 distinct CDR3 sequences, roughly 7.1% occurring once. These data were also reused for a study on yellow fever vaccine responses in identical twins.

Sequencing was performed on PBMCs. The chain joins TRBV20-1 to TRBJ2-3; 8 nucleotides match TRBD2. The clonotype was recovered from a woman under 30 in good health. The CDR3, as DNA: TGCAGTGCTAGTGCGGGGGGCCCAGATACGCAGTATTTT. It codes for CSASAGGPDTQYF.